This TCR beta chain was sequenced for a study of siplizumab effects on memory and regulatory T cells. CDR1 and CDR2 from the germline V gene are GTSNPN and SVGIG (reference sequence). The CDR3 has 11 amino acids. Deletions cut 3 bases from V and 5 bases from J, with 7 bases between. Sequenced by immunoSEQ multiplex PCR; TCRdb stores in-frame clones only, minus some. Here the sample spans around 100,000 clones, approximately 92% being singletons. Points from the study as a whole: The average Treg-derived proportion among mappable alloreactive CD4+ clones was around 65% with siplizumab versus about 27% in controls. Of the alloreactive clones, only a minor fraction mapped to unstimulated subsets. Whether the proliferating Tregs (from siplizumab cultures) were suppressive was not confirmed. Some alloreactive sequences were traceable to unstimulated CD4+ memory cells, and siplizumab significantly reduced them.

A note on this clone: The antigen is unknown.

Sequencing input: CD4+ T cells sorted from blood. The V gene is TRBV30, the J gene TRBJ1-1, with D uncertain. The receptor was isolated from a human donor in good health. The CDR3: CAWRGGTEAFF. Written as DNA, the CDR3 is TGTGCCTGGAGGGGTGGAACTGAAGCTTTCTTT.